These 27 T cell receptor beta chains share one sample of origin, sequenced in a study of identical twins. Each CDR3 protein is one row after TCRdb ran MiXCR on the 5' RACE reads. The sample holds 450,000 or so distinct CDR3 sequences; about 14% are singletons and the top ten take over 0.5%. Separately, the same data were catalogued under a study of yellow fever vaccine responses in identical twins.

The sequenced material came from CD4+ T cells sorted from blood. Source of these receptors: a woman younger than 35 in good health.

In its sample, this clonotype was seen a few times. A read error may account for a junction end that differs from germline. This chain joins TRBV12-3 or TRBV12-4 and TRBJ2-3; TRBD2 matches at 15 bases. The CDR3 contains 18 residues. CDR3 loop: CARSAGLAGGLGTDTQYF. In DNA form, the CDR3 reads TGTGCCCGCAGTGCTGGACTAGCGGGGGGGCTTGGCACAGATACGCAGTATTTT.

The genes are TRBV29-1 and TRBJ2-1; the D is unclear. Trimming cost V 6 bases and J 4 bases, with 7 bases left between them. The CDR3 is 11 amino acids. Germline V gene sequence: CDR1 SQVTM, CDR2 ANQGSEA. The CDR3 sequence: CSVQRYNEQFF. CDR3 bases: TGCAGCGTCCAGAGATACAATGAGCAGTTCTTC.

V is TRBV10-3 and J is TRBJ2-7; D call uncertain. V was trimmed by 3 bases and J by 0 bases, leaving 6 bases between them. The germline gives CDR1 ENHRY, CDR2 SYGVKD. The CDR3 runs to 13 residues. The CDR3 DNA sequence: TGTGCCATCAGTGAACAGAGCTCCTACGAGCAGTACTTC. Translated: CAISEQSSYEQYF.

This rearrangement joins TRBV28 to TRBJ2-7; 11 bases fit TRBD2. Germline CDR1 and CDR2: MDHEN and SYDVKM. The CDR3 has 16 amino acids. Unmatched junction bases numbered 12, after V lost 7 bases and J lost 4 bases. The CDR3 nucleotides read TGTGCCAGCACCCCCCCCGCGTCTAGCGGGGGGTACGAGCAGTACTTC. Translated, it gives CASTPPASSGGYEQYF. Full variable domain (missing parts from reference TRBV28 and TRBJ2-7): DVKVTQSSRYLVKRTGEKVFLECVQDMDHENMFWYRQDPGLGLRLIYFSYDVKMKEKGDIPEGYSVSREKKERFSLILESASTNQTSMYLCASTPPASSGGYEQYFGPGTRLTVT.

The genes are TRBV7-2 and TRBJ2-3, with D possibly matching TRBD1 (6 bases). CDR3 length: 19 amino acids. Germline-derived CDR1 and CDR2 are SGHTA and FQGNSA. The V end lost 0 bases, the J end lost 4 bases, and 23 bases lay between the germline ends. The CDR3 here is CASSLALPMVQGVPDTQYF. CDR3 DNA: TGTGCCAGCAGCTTAGCGCTTCCCATGGTACAGGGTGTCCCAGATACGCAGTATTTT.

In this sample, this clonotype turned up many times. This chain connects TRBV7-2 to TRBJ2-3; D assignment may be TRBD1 or TRBD2 (6 bases each). The V end was cut by 2 bases, the J end by 2 bases, with 14 bases between. This CDR3 spans 16 amino acids. The V gene's germline CDR1 is SGHTA and CDR2 FQGNSA. CDR3 DNA: TGTGCCAGCAGCTTAAGGGGGGATGGAATCACAGATACGCAGTATTTT. It yields the protein CASSLRGDGITDTQYF.

This clonotype was counted ten times or more. CDR3 amino acids: CASSPDYEQYF. CDR3 bases: TGTGCCAGCAGCCCGGACTACGAGCAGTACTTC. V is TRBV18 and J is TRBJ2-7; D is unresolved. The CDR3 consists of 11 residues. Per the germline V gene, CDR1 is KGHSH and CDR2 is LQKENI. The V gene lost 8 bases and the J gene lost 3 bases, with 8 bases spanning the gap.

This clonotype has a handful of counts. This chain connects TRBV20-1 to TRBJ2-7, with D possibly TRBD1 on 6 matching bases. Trimming left V 6 bases short and J 7 bases short, with 19 bases between. Germline CDR1 is DFQATT and CDR2 is SNEGSKA (reference sequence). CDR3 length equals 13 residues. The chain's CDR3 is CSAQTNPTGEQYF. The CDR3 DNA follows: TGCAGTGCCCAAACGAACCCAACAGGGGAGCAGTACTTC.

The chain uses TRBV15 and TRBJ2-4; 7 nucleotides match TRBD1. The CDR3 sequence is 17 residues long. V was clipped by 0 bases and J by 4 bases; unmatched bases: 9. Germline-derived CDR1 and CDR2 are LNHNV and YYDKDF (reference sequence). The CDR3 protein is CATSRDPMGQTKNIQYF. For the CDR3, the DNA is TGTGCCACCAGCAGAGATCCGATGGGACAGACGAAAAACATTCAGTACTTC.

A remark on this clonotype: A junction end diverges from the germline sequence, so it may reflect a read error. CDR3 nucleotide sequence: TGTGCCAGAAGCTTCCGGAGACTCTTC. It specifies CARSFRRLF. The chain employs TRBV5-3 and TRBJ2-7, with D hard to call. TRBV5-3 is given ORF status, its function remaining uncertain. The CDR3 is 9 residues long.

There are many counts of this clonotype. This chain connects TRBV27 to TRBJ2-5; D remains unclear. CDR1 and CDR2 (germline): MNHEY, SMNVEV (reference sequence). This CDR3 spans 11 amino acids. The V end was cut by 6 bases, the J end by 2 bases, with 4 bases between. CDR3 DNA: TGTGCCAGCAGAAGGCAAGAGACCCAGTACTTC. Protein product: CASRRQETQYF.

V is TRBV3-1 and J is TRBJ2-7; D not certain. Trimming stripped 1 base from V and 0 bases from J, with 13 bases between. The CDR3 runs to 16 residues. CDR1 and CDR2 from the germline V gene are LGHDT and YNNKEL (reference sequence). CDR3 sequence reads: CASSQVATQISYEQYF. CDR3 nucleotides: TGTGCCAGCAGCCAAGTTGCGACGCAAATCTCCTACGAGCAGTACTTC.

The sample holds many counts of this clonotype. The V and J genes are TRBV12-3 or TRBV12-4 and TRBJ2-5, with unresolved D. This CDR3 has 13 residues. The V gene lost 0 bases and the J gene lost 4 bases, with 6 bases spanning the gap. This CDR3 is CASSLAVVETQYF. The DNA of the CDR3 is TGTGCCAGCAGTTTAGCGGTGGTAGAGACCCAGTACTTC.

There are many counts of this clonotype. The rearrangement joins TRBV7-2 to TRBJ2-5, with D possibly matching TRBD1 (6 bases). Between the trimmed V and J ends, which lost 2 bases and 5 bases, there was a span of 9 bases. The CDR3 sequence is 13 residues long. The germline gives CDR1 SGHTA, CDR2 FQGNSA. CDR3 in amino acids: CASSLKGGETQYF. CDR3 DNA sequence: TGTGCCAGCAGCTTAAAAGGGGGTGAGACCCAGTACTTC.

This clonotype has a handful of counts. This chain links TRBV5-1 with TRBJ2-3; TRBD1 aligns across 7 bases. The CDR3 is 14 residues long. Germline-derived CDR1 and CDR2 are SGHRS and YFSETQ. Trimming cost V 4 bases and J 2 bases; bases outside gene matches: 4. CDR3 loop: CASSRDRPTDTQYF. CDR3 nucleotides: TGCGCCAGCAGCCGGGACAGACCCACAGATACGCAGTATTTT.

This chain links TRBV7-9 with TRBJ2-7, with 9 positions matching TRBD2. Germline V gene sequence: CDR1 SEHNR, CDR2 FQNEAQ (reference sequence). With 5 bases clipped from V and 5 bases from J, the junction kept 13 bases outside the gene matches. The CDR3 covers 16 residues. CDR3 loop: CASSQRGEEVVNEQYF. For the CDR3, the DNA is TGTGCCAGCAGCCAGCGGGGGGAAGAGGTTGTCAACGAGCAGTACTTC.

This clonotype occurred a few times. The V call is TRBV10-3, the J call TRBJ1-5, with D maybe TRBD1 (6 bases). This CDR3 is 16 amino acids long. Per germline, CDR1 ENHRY and CDR2 SYGVKD. The V end was cut by 0 bases, the J end by 2 bases, with 11 bases between. CDR3 region: CAISESNRVRNQPQHF. The CDR3 coding sequence is TGTGCCATCAGTGAGTCCAACAGGGTGCGCAATCAGCCCCAGCATTTT.

CDR3 residues: CASSEYVWGTGFTEQFF. The CDR3 nucleotides are TGTGCCAGCAGTGAATACGTCTGGGGGACAGGGTTTACTGAGCAGTTCTTC. The rearrangement joins TRBV25-1 to TRBJ2-1; 9 nucleotides align to TRBD1. This CDR3 is built from 17 residues. J gave up 9 bases and V 0 bases, and 12 bases lay outside the gene matches. Germline CDR1 reads MGHDK; CDR2 reads SYGVNS.

In its sample, this clonotype was seen a few times. The J gene is TRBJ2-2, the V gene TRBV11-2; D is uncertain. In germline, CDR1 is SGHAT, CDR2 FQNNGV. Deletions cut 3 bases from V and 2 bases from J, with 10 bases between. The length of the CDR3 is 15 residues. CDR3 coding DNA: TGTGCCAGCAGCTTGATCCCCACCAACACCGGGGAGCTGTTTTTT. It codes for CASSLIPTNTGELFF.

V usage is TRBV11-1 and J usage is TRBJ2-3, with 8 bases lining up with TRBD2. The CDR3 length is 18 residues. Germline V CDR1 and CDR2: SGHAT, FQDESV (reference sequence). The J segment lost 3 bases and the V segment lost 0 bases, leaving 11 bases of the junction unmatched. As DNA, the CDR3 is TGTGCCAGCAGCTTAGCTGGCGGGGGGTTTTCGAGTACAGATACGCAGTATTTT. This codes for CASSLAGGGFSSTDTQYF.

This rearrangement joins TRBV6-5 to TRBJ2-1, with 8 bases lining up with TRBD2. There are 14 residues in the CDR3. Per the germline V gene, CDR1 is MNHEY and CDR2 is SVGAGI. J was trimmed by 7 bases and V by 4 bases; bases with no gene match: 6. CDR3 sequence reads: CASSSLAGWNEQFF. The CDR3 coding sequence is TGTGCCAGCAGTTCCCTAGCGGGTTGGAATGAGCAGTTCTTC.

This clonotype has a handful of counts. This chain links TRBV12-3 or TRBV12-4 with TRBJ2-3, with TRBD1 identical over 9 bases. This CDR3 region has 16 residues. Unmatched junction bases numbered 5, after V lost 1 base and J lost 3 bases. CDR3 sequence (DNA): TGTGCCAGCAGTTTAGACAGGGGGCTAAGTACAGATACGCAGTATTTT. This gives the protein CASSLDRGLSTDTQYF.

This clonotype appeared a few times. The V gene is TRBV28, the J gene TRBJ2-5, with 9 nucleotides matching TRBD1. Germline CDR1 is MDHEN and CDR2 is SYDVKM. The CDR3 consists of 15 residues. V lost 5 bases and J lost 2; bases outside the gene matches: 6. The DNA of the CDR3 is TGTGCCAGCAGTGCAGCCGGGACAGGGCAAGAGACCCAGTACTTC. This translates into CASSAAGTGQETQYF. The whole variable domain, filled in from reference TRBV28 and TRBJ2-5, reads DVKVTQSSRYLVKRTGEKVFLECVQDMDHENMFWYRQDPGLGLRLIYFSYDVKMKEKGDIPEGYSVSREKKERFSLILESASTNQTSMYLCASSAAGTGQETQYFGPGTRLLVL.

This clonotype came up many times. V usage is TRBV12-3 or TRBV12-4 and J usage is TRBJ2-1; D might be TRBD1 or TRBD2, each matching 5 bases. Trimming removed 6 bases from V and 0 bases from J, with 12 bases in between. This CDR3 comprises 15 residues. The CDR3, as DNA: TGTGCCAGCAGAGACAGCGGTCCCTCCTACAATGAGCAGTTCTTC. Its translation: CASRDSGPSYNEQFF.

J is TRBJ2-2 and V is TRBV18, with 9 bases matching TRBD1. CDR3 length: 15 residues. Germline CDR1 reads KGHSH; CDR2 reads LQKENI. The V segment lost 2 bases and the J segment 4 bases; nucleotides outside the gene matches: 2. CDR3 sequence reads: CASSPGTGTTGELFF. The CDR3 DNA follows: TGTGCCAGCTCACCAGGGACAGGGACCACCGGGGAGCTGTTTTTT.

The chain couples TRBV28 to TRBJ2-1; 12 bases fit TRBD2. This CDR3 is built from 16 residues. The germline CDR1 and CDR2 sequences are MDHEN and SYDVKM. J lost 7 bases, V lost 3 bases, and 7 bases had no gene match. Written as DNA, the CDR3 is TGTGCCAGCAGTTTCGCTAGCGGGGGGGCCCTAAATGAGCAGTTCTTC. Protein: CASSFASGGALNEQFF.

The CDR3 DNA is TGTGCCAGCAGCCATCCCGGGACCGAGCAGTACTTC. This encodes CASSHPGTEQYF. The J gene is TRBJ2-7, the V gene TRBV14; TRBD1 or TRBD2 may be the D gene (5 bases each). Trimming removed 3 bases from V and 6 bases from J, with 9 bases in between. The CDR3 has 12 amino acids. In germline, CDR1 is SGHDN, CDR2 FVKESK.